The 30 T cell receptor beta chains in this list originate from one sample, sequenced in a study of CD8 T cells in Susac syndrome. It was with random hexamers that about 0.45 to 1 ug RNA was reverse transcribed. TCRdb re-called the immunoSEQ multiplex PCR reads with MiXCR, one entry per CDR3 protein. The sample consists of 300,000 or so distinct CDR3 sequences, approximately 90% of them appearing once. Material for sequencing was CD4+ T cells from PBMCs. These receptor sequences come from a human donor with multiple sclerosis.

This chain links TRBV6-1 with TRBJ2-3, with 11 bases lining up with TRBD2. Germline-derived CDR1 and CDR2 are MNHNS and SASEGT. V lost 1 base to trimming and J lost 4 bases; unmatched junction nucleotides: 7. The CDR3 totals 17 residues. In nucleotides, the CDR3 is TGTGCCAGCAGTGAAGGGGTAGCGGGGGGGGGCGCAGATACGCAGTATTTT. Its protein is CASSEGVAGGGADTQYF.

The chain links TRBV20-1 to TRBJ2-5; D may be TRBD2 (5 bases). Trimming left V 0 bases short and J 3 bases short, with 14 bases between. Germline V CDR1 and CDR2: DFQATT, SNEGSKA (reference sequence). The length of the CDR3 is 15 residues. The CDR3 nucleotides are TGCAGTGCTAGAGACCCCTTTCGAGCGGAAGAGACCCAGTACTTC. Its protein product is CSARDPFRAEETQYF.

This chain connects TRBV2 to TRBJ1-2; 7 bases are a match to TRBD1. The CDR3 sequence is 15 residues long. Per germline, CDR1 SNHLY and CDR2 FYNNEI. V lost 4 bases, J lost 1 base, and 6 bases stayed unmatched. The CDR3 is CASSADRELNYGYTF. Here the CDR3 DNA reads TGTGCCAGCAGTGCCGACAGGGAGCTTAACTATGGCTACACCTTC.

This rearrangement joins TRBV7-9 to TRBJ1-4; 9 bases fit TRBD1. Unmatched junction bases numbered 2, after V lost 0 bases and J lost 6 bases. Germline CDR1 reads SEHNR; CDR2 reads FQNEAQ (reference sequence). The CDR3 has 15 residues. CDR3 sequence (DNA): TGTGCCAGCAGCTTAGCACAGGGGGCGGATGAAAAACTGTTTTTT. Residues: CASSLAQGADEKLFF.

The V gene is TRBV4-1, the J gene TRBJ2-5; D assignment may be TRBD1 or TRBD2 (6 bases each). CDR1 MGHRA and CDR2 YSYEKL come from the germline V gene. V lost 1 base and J lost 4, with 16 bases in between. The length of the CDR3 is 16 residues. The CDR3 sequence is CASSQVGGGRRETQYF. CDR3 sequence (DNA): TGCGCCAGCAGCCAAGTAGGAGGGGGGAGGCGAGAGACCCAGTACTTC.

The V gene is TRBV9, the J gene TRBJ2-2; 7 bases are a match to TRBD2. There are 14 residues in the CDR3. V was pared by 7 bases and J by 4 bases, with 7 bases of the junction left unmatched. The V gene's germline CDR1 is SGDLS and CDR2 YYNGEE. For the CDR3, the DNA is TGTGCCAGCTGGGAGGGACGTGCCACCGGGGAGCTGTTTTTT. Its translation is CASWEGRATGELFF.

This sequence joins TRBV5-1 and TRBJ1-2; D possibly corresponds to TRBD1 (5 bases). In germline, CDR1 is SGHRS, CDR2 YFSETQ. The ends were cut back, 4 bases at V and 4 bases at J, with 11 bases in the middle. The CDR3 loop spans 13 amino acids. The CDR3 spells CASSPDSTYGYTF. The DNA for the CDR3 is TGCGCCAGCAGCCCCGACAGTACCTATGGCTACACCTTC.

The chain is built from TRBV20-1 and TRBJ2-5; 7 bases are a match to TRBD2. Germline V gives CDR1 DFQATT, CDR2 SNEGSKA (reference sequence). The junction had 8 bases not matched to a gene; V was cut back by 5 bases and J by 2 bases. The CDR3 contains 14 residues. The CDR3 DNA sequence: TGCAGTGCTCTGGAGTTAGCGGGTCAAGAGACCCAGTACTTC. Amino acids: CSALELAGQETQYF.

This clonotype was seen only a few times. As DNA, the CDR3 is TGCAGCGTTGAGGGCAGATTGAACACTGAAGCTTTCTTT. Protein sequence: CSVEGRLNTEAFF. V and J are TRBV29-1 and TRBJ1-1; D gene ambiguous. The ends were cut back, 3 bases at V and 0 bases at J, with 8 bases in the middle. The germline V gene has CDR1 SQVTM and CDR2 ANQGSEA. There are 13 residues in the CDR3.

This clonotype showed up just a few times. V usage is TRBV20-1 and J usage is TRBJ2-5; D is perhaps TRBD1 or TRBD2 (6 bases each). V gave up 0 bases and J gave up 4 bases, with 9 bases separating them. The CDR3 runs 13 residues. Germline values: CDR1 DFQATT, CDR2 SNEGSKA (reference sequence). The CDR3 DNA reads TGCAGTGCTAGAGATGGGGGGCGAGAGACCCAGTACTTC. It specifies CSARDGGRETQYF.

V is TRBV19 and J is TRBJ2-2, with TRBD2 matching over 9 bases. This CDR3 spans 14 amino acids. The junction had 2 bases not matched to a gene; V was cut back by 8 bases and J by 1 base. Per germline, CDR1 LNHDA and CDR2 SQIVND (reference sequence). The CDR3 loop is CASSSGKNTGELFF. The CDR3 DNA reads TGTGCCAGTTCTAGCGGGAAGAACACCGGGGAGCTGTTTTTT.

The chain links TRBV20-1 to TRBJ2-1; D is perhaps TRBD2 (6 bases). The CDR3 has 15 residues. Germline assignment: CDR1 DFQATT and CDR2 SNEGSKA (reference sequence). V was trimmed by 7 bases and J by 0 bases, leaving 16 bases between them. The CDR3, as DNA: TGCAGTGTAATTAGCGGCGCAAGCTCCTACAATGAGCAGTTCTTC. Its translation: CSVISGASSYNEQFF.

The chain recombines TRBV20-1 with TRBJ1-5; TRBD1 agrees at 9 bases. CDR1 is DFQATT and CDR2 is SNEGSKA in the germline V gene (reference sequence). Germline trimming cut 3 bases from V and 3 bases from J; bases unmatched to any gene: 12. The CDR3 contains 17 residues. CDR3 nucleotide sequence: TGCAGTGCTAGCCCCGTTAGGACAGGGGAAAACAATCAGCCCCAGCATTTT. Its translation: CSASPVRTGENNQPQHF.

The chain recombines TRBV9 with TRBJ2-1; D is uncertain. Between the trimmed V and J ends, which lost 0 bases and 4 bases, there was a span of 11 bases. The germline V gene encodes CDR1 SGDLS and CDR2 YYNGEE. The CDR3 consists of 15 residues. CDR3 loop: CASSVGPDRYNEQFF. CDR3 in DNA: TGTGCCAGCAGCGTAGGACCCGACCGATACAATGAGCAGTTCTTC.

This rearrangement joins TRBV6-2 or TRBV6-3 to TRBJ2-1; 7 bases match TRBD1. Trimming took 5 bases from V and 9 from J; bases not matched to a gene: 13. This CDR3 comprises 15 residues. CDR1 MNHEY and CDR2 SVGEGT come from the germline V gene. CDR3 sequence: CASSTNRGQGREQFF. In DNA, the CDR3 is TGTGCCAGCAGTACCAACAGGGGCCAAGGGCGTGAGCAGTTCTTC.

This sequence joins TRBV6-2 or TRBV6-3 and TRBJ2-5; TRBD2 is a possible D gene (6 bases). V was pared by 6 bases and J by 0 bases, with 17 bases between. The CDR3 runs 16 residues. The germline V gene has CDR1 MNHEY and CDR2 SVGEGT. In DNA, the CDR3 is TGTGCCAGCAGCCCGGGACTCCTCCCGTACCAAGAGACCCAGTACTTC. It is translated as CASSPGLLPYQETQYF.

CDR3 sequence reads: CASSDSRAGGGYTF. The CDR3 DNA reads TGTGCCAGCAGTGACTCGAGGGCAGGGGGTGGCTACACCTTC. The chain has TRBV6-4 and TRBJ1-2, with 7 bases lining up with TRBD1. The CDR3 sequence is 14 residues long. The V gene end was trimmed by 0 bases and the J gene end by 7 bases; junction bases not matched to a gene: 5. Looked up from germline, CDR1 is MRHNA and CDR2 is SNTAGT.

The rearrangement joins TRBV30 to TRBJ2-3; D is possibly TRBD2 (5 bases). Trimming left V 3 bases short and J 1 base short, with 8 bases between. Germline CDR1 GTSNPN, CDR2 SVGIG (reference sequence). The length of the CDR3 is 13 residues. CDR3 in amino acids: CAWRVGGTDTQYF. DNA of the CDR3: TGTGCCTGGAGGGTCGGGGGCACAGATACGCAGTATTTT.

This chain links TRBV11-3 with TRBJ1-2; 7 bases fit TRBD1. The V and J ends lost 5 bases and 6 bases, in that order; junction bases with no gene match: 9. Germline V gene lookup returns CDR1 SGHNT and CDR2 YENEEA. CDR3 length equals 14 residues. The CDR3 DNA is TGTGCCAGCAGCCATGACAGGGTAGCGGATGGCTACACCTTC. Translation gives CASSHDRVADGYTF.

DNA of the CDR3: TGTGCCAGCAGCCCCAAATCCGGGACAGGGATCAATGAGCAGTTCTTC. Translation gives CASSPKSGTGINEQFF. This chain uses TRBV7-3 with TRBJ2-1, with 9 nucleotides matching TRBD1. With 5 bases clipped from V and 6 bases from J, the junction kept 11 bases outside the gene matches. The V gene's germline CDR1 is SGHTA and CDR2 FQGTGA. The CDR3 spans 16 residues. Drawing the rest from reference TRBV7-3 and TRBJ2-1, the complete variable domain is GAGVSQTPSNKVTEKGKYVELRCDPISGHTALYWYRQSLGQGPEFLIYFQGTGAADDSGLPNDRFFAVRPEGSVSTLKIQRTERGDSAVYLCASSPKSGTGINEQFFGPGTRLTVL.

The chain links TRBV11-1 to TRBJ2-1, with D unclear. Between the trimmed V and J ends, which lost 5 bases and 7 bases, there was a span of 12 bases. Germline assignment: CDR1 SGHAT and CDR2 FQDESV (reference sequence). CDR3 length: 13 residues. CDR3 in amino acids: CASSPQIGNEQFF. CDR3 bases: TGTGCCAGCAGCCCCCAGATCGGGAATGAGCAGTTCTTC.

The gene calls are TRBV3-1 and TRBJ2-1; 7 positions match TRBD2. From germline, CDR1 is LGHDT and CDR2 YNNKEL (reference sequence). This CDR3 is built from 12 residues. Losses at the gene ends were 4 bases for V and 8 bases for J; bases not matched to a gene: 2. CDR3 DNA sequence: TGTGCCAGCAGCCGACTAGCCCATGAGCAGTTCTTC. Encoded protein: CASSRLAHEQFF.

This chain joins TRBV20-1 and TRBJ2-1; TRBD1 might be the D (7 bases). The CDR3 runs 12 residues. Germline CDR1 reads DFQATT; CDR2 reads SNEGSKA (reference sequence). Deletions cut 3 bases from V and 9 bases from J, with 12 bases between. In DNA form, the CDR3 reads TGCAGTGCTAGTGCAGGGGGGAGTGAGCAGTTCTTC. Translated, it gives CSASAGGSEQFF.

V and J are TRBV4-1 and TRBJ2-7; D perhaps matches TRBD1 (8 bases). CDR3 length equals 16 residues. Germline lookup yields CDR1 MGHRA and CDR2 YSYEKL. The V end was cut by 1 base, the J end by 4 bases, with 17 bases between. The CDR3 sequence is CASSQGGGRGRYEQYF. The DNA for the CDR3 is TGCGCCAGCAGCCAAGGGGGGGGCAGGGGGCGATACGAGCAGTACTTC.

The V gene is TRBV7-2, the J gene TRBJ1-2; D ambiguous. The CDR3 runs to 14 residues. Trimming took off 5 bases at V and 2 bases at J, with 12 bases between the two ends. Germline V gene lookup returns CDR1 SGHTA and CDR2 FQGNSA. Here the CDR3 reads CASSRRTQNYGYTF. The DNA for the CDR3 is TGTGCCAGCAGCCGCCGGACCCAGAACTATGGCTACACCTTC. Combining the CDR3 with reference TRBV7-2 and TRBJ1-2 gives the whole variable domain GAGVSQSPSNKVTEKGKDVELRCDPISGHTALYWYRQSLGQGLEFLIYFQGNSAPDKSGLPSDRFSAERTGGSVSTLTIQRTQQEDSAVYLCASSRRTQNYGYTFGSGTRLTVV.

The rearrangement uses TRBV20-1 and TRBJ1-2; D not certain. This CDR3 spans 14 amino acids. Germline V gene sequence: CDR1 DFQATT, CDR2 SNEGSKA (reference sequence). The V and J ends lost 3 bases and 2 bases respectively, with 13 bases between them. The CDR3 DNA follows: TGCAGTGCTAGGCGAGCAGGATCCAACTATGGCTACACCTTC. This codes for CSARRAGSNYGYTF.

This chain connects TRBV7-9 to TRBJ1-2, with no clear D. V lost 7 bases to trimming and J lost 2 bases, with 20 bases between them. The CDR3 contains 16 residues. The V gene's germline CDR1 is SEHNR and CDR2 FQNEAQ (reference sequence). This CDR3 reads CASTSPRAVINYGYTF. The DNA for the CDR3 is TGTGCCAGCACTTCCCCCCGGGCGGTCATCAACTATGGCTACACCTTC.

V usage is TRBV11-3 and J usage is TRBJ1-2, with a weak D call TRBD1 (5 bases). Germline-derived CDR1 and CDR2 are SGHNT and YENEEA. V was trimmed by 5 bases and J by 8 bases, leaving 21 bases between them. There are 15 residues in the CDR3. The CDR3 DNA reads as TGTGCCAGCAGCCCACACCCGACAGCACCCAAGGGCTACACCTTC. Translated, it gives CASSPHPTAPKGYTF.

The chain couples TRBV7-2 to TRBJ2-3, with TRBD2 matching over 9 bases. CDR1 is SGHTA and CDR2 is FQGNSA in the germline V gene. CDR3 size: 17 residues. With V trimmed by 4 bases and J by 6 bases, 14 bases remained unmatched. CDR3 DNA: TGTGCCAGCAGCTCAGGGGCCAGCGGGGGGCCACTGGATACGCAGTATTTT. Translation gives CASSSGASGGPLDTQYF.

The chain joins TRBV7-2 to TRBJ2-3; D is unclear. This CDR3 comprises 12 residues. V lost 5 bases to trimming and J lost 6 bases, with 9 bases between them. In germline, CDR1 is SGHTA, CDR2 FQGNSA. The CDR3 sequence is CASSPPSDTQYF. CDR3 DNA: TGTGCCAGCAGCCCCCCCTCGGATACGCAGTATTTT.